The 24 T cell receptor beta chains in this list originate from one sample, sequenced in a study of blood T cell repertoires in COVID-19. Only in-frame clones appear in the TCRdb table, and some are missing; sequencing was by immunoSEQ multiplex PCR. The sample carries 210,000 or so clones, about 86% recorded once. The source material was PBMCs or T cells enriched from blood (not recorded which). These receptors were collected from a woman aged 45-65 years in a cohort exposed to, infected with or recovered from COVID-19 (not recorded which).

The rearrangement joins TRBV5-5 to TRBJ1-2; TRBD1 matches 11 bases. J gave up 12 bases and V 4 bases, and 8 bases lay outside the gene matches. Germline loops: CDR1 SGHKS, CDR2 YYEKEE (reference sequence). The CDR3 loop spans 13 amino acids. CDR3 DNA sequence: TGTGCCAGCAGCACAGGACAGGGGGCGGACGACACCTTC. Translating it yields CASSTGQGADDTF.

The V and J genes are TRBV12-3 or TRBV12-4 and TRBJ2-7, with 7 positions matching TRBD1. This CDR3 contains 12 residues. J lost 5 bases, V lost 3 bases, and 1 base had no gene match. CDR3 bases: TGTGCCAGCAGTTTGGACAGGAACGAGCAGTACTTC. The encoded protein is CASSLDRNEQYF.

This clone was seen a single time. The rearrangement joins TRBV3-1 (or the pseudogene TRBV3-2) to TRBJ2-3, with D hard to call. CDR1 LGHDT and CDR2 YNNKEL come from the germline V gene (reference sequence). V lost 0 bases and J lost 0, with 13 bases in between. This CDR3 comprises 17 residues. The CDR3: CASSQDIHILSTDTQYF. The CDR3 region has the DNA TGTGCCAGCAGCCAAGATATTCACATATTAAGCACAGATACGCAGTATTTT.

This chain uses TRBV7-8 with TRBJ2-3; TRBD2 aligns across 15 bases. With 5 bases clipped from V and 0 bases from J, the junction kept 6 bases outside the gene matches. The CDR3 sequence is 18 residues long. CDR1 and CDR2 from the germline V gene are SGHVS and FQNEAQ. The CDR3 nucleotides read TGTGCCAGCAGCATCGGACTAGCGGGGGGGAAGAGCACAGATACGCAGTATTTT. Protein: CASSIGLAGGKSTDTQYF.

The chain combines TRBV12-5 with TRBJ1-2; TRBD1 agrees at 9 bases. CDR3 size: 17 residues. Germline trimming cut 5 bases from V and 6 bases from J; bases unmatched to any gene: 16. Per the germline V gene, CDR1 is LGHNT and CDR2 is FRNRAP. Written as DNA, the CDR3 is TGTGCTAGTGGTCTACATCCGGGACAGGGACAATTAGATGGCTACACCTTC. This gives the protein CASGLHPGQGQLDGYTF.

This chain connects TRBV30 to TRBJ1-5; maybe TRBD1 (5 bases). Trimming stripped 1 base from V and 2 bases from J, with 6 bases between. Germline CDR1 is GTSNPN and CDR2 is SVGIG (reference sequence). The CDR3 sequence is 13 residues long. The CDR3 region has the DNA TGTGCCTGGAGTGCGACAGGCAATCAGCCCCAGCATTTT. Translating gives CAWSATGNQPQHF.

V gene TRBV10-3 combines with J gene TRBJ2-5; 9 bases agree with TRBD2. After removal of 5 bases from V and 3 bases from J, the junction contained 7 bases not matched to a gene. Germline loops: CDR1 ENHRY, CDR2 SYGVKD. The CDR3 covers 15 residues. The CDR3 bases are TGTGCCATCAGTAAAGCGGGGGGCCTAAAAGAGACCCAGTACTTC. It codes for CAISKAGGLKETQYF.

This clone was seen only a few times. This rearrangement joins TRBV12-3 or TRBV12-4 to TRBJ2-7; possible D gene TRBD2, 5 bases. V was cut by 4 bases and J by 4 bases, with 8 bases left in between. This CDR3 has 12 residues. Here the CDR3 reads CASSYRGYEQYF. The CDR3 DNA is TGTGCCAGCAGTTACCGGGGTTACGAGCAGTACTTC.

This chain uses TRBV10-3 with TRBJ2-7, with TRBD1 identical over 12 bases. The germline V gene has CDR1 ENHRY and CDR2 SYGVKD. The CDR3 runs 17 residues. The trim removed 5 bases at V and 3 bases at J, leaving 11 bases unmatched. CDR3: CAISFPGTGGGNYEQYF. The CDR3 region has the DNA TGTGCCATCAGTTTTCCCGGGACAGGGGGCGGAAACTACGAGCAGTACTTC.

V usage is TRBV5-1 and J usage is TRBJ2-7; a possible D gene is TRBD2 (7 bases). The CDR3 sequence is 16 residues long. Germline values: CDR1 SGHRS, CDR2 YFSETQ. V was cut by 2 bases and J by 2 bases, with 17 bases left in between. For the CDR3, the DNA is TGCGCCAGCAGCTTAGGGGATAGAGGGGGGGCCTACGAGCAGTACTTC. Translation gives CASSLGDRGGAYEQYF.

The V and J genes are TRBV7-2 and TRBJ2-7; D unresolved. The CDR3 has 15 amino acids. V was shortened by 2 bases and J by 2 bases, with 13 bases between the two germline ends. Germline V CDR1 and CDR2: SGHTA, FQGNSA. CDR3 coding DNA: TGTGCCAGCAGCTTACAACAAACAGCTGCCTACGAGCAGTACTTC. Translating gives CASSLQQTAAYEQYF.

V usage is TRBV9 and J usage is TRBJ2-1, with TRBD2 matching over 9 bases. J was trimmed by 4 bases and V by 4 bases; bases with no gene match: 9. Germline CDR1 is SGDLS and CDR2 is YYNGEE. There are 16 residues in the CDR3. CDR3 amino acids: CASSSSTAGGYNEQFF. The CDR3 bases are TGTGCCAGCAGCTCAAGCACCGCGGGGGGGTACAATGAGCAGTTCTTC.

V and J are TRBV5-1 and TRBJ1-2; the D is unclear. Trimming stripped 5 bases from V and 0 bases from J, with 14 bases between. The CDR3 is 15 amino acids. The germline gives CDR1 SGHRS, CDR2 YFSETQ. This chain's CDR3 is CASRPQTLANYGYTF. CDR3 nucleotide sequence: TGCGCCAGCAGGCCCCAGACATTAGCTAACTATGGCTACACCTTC.

The chain couples TRBV27 to TRBJ2-1; D is perhaps TRBD2 (6 bases). Germline V gene lookup returns CDR1 MNHEY and CDR2 SMNVEV (reference sequence). The CDR3 sequence is 16 residues long. The V end was cut by 4 bases, the J end by 3 bases, with 16 bases between. CDR3 in DNA: TGTGCCAGCAGTTCGACTAGAAAGGGATTCTACAATGAGCAGTTCTTC. As protein: CASSSTRKGFYNEQFF.

The chain links TRBV5-4 to TRBJ2-2; D gene uncertain. CDR3 size: 15 residues. V lost 1 base and J 3 bases, leaving 10 bases between the germline ends. The V gene's germline CDR1 is SGHNT and CDR2 YYREEE (reference sequence). This chain's CDR3 is CASSLWAVHTGELFF. The CDR3 nucleotides read TGTGCCAGCAGCTTGTGGGCAGTTCACACCGGGGAGCTGTTTTTT.

In its sample, this clone was seen a few times. The rearrangement joins TRBV27 to TRBJ2-4; D possibly corresponds to TRBD1 (6 bases). This CDR3 is built from 15 residues. Germline CDR1 MNHEY, CDR2 SMNVEV (reference sequence). V lost 3 bases to trimming and J lost 1 base, with 10 bases between them. The CDR3 DNA sequence: TGTGCCAGCAGTTTTGGGGGCGCGGCCAAAAACATTCAGTACTTC. Translation gives CASSFGGAAKNIQYF.

The CDR3 loop is CASSVLTGDNTEAFF. CDR3 in DNA: TGCGCCAGCAGCGTATTAACAGGGGATAACACTGAAGCTTTCTTT. This sequence joins TRBV5-1 and TRBJ1-1; 7 bases are shared with TRBD1. V shed 4 bases, J shed 2 bases, and the junction held 8 bases outside the gene matches. The CDR3 extends over 15 amino acids. Germline CDR1 reads SGHRS; CDR2 reads YFSETQ. The full variable domain, completed using reference TRBV5-1 and TRBJ1-1, is KAGVTQTPRYLIKTRGQQVTLSCSPISGHRSVSWYQQTPGQGLQFLFEYFSETQRNKGNFPGRFSGRQFSNSRSEMNVSTLELGDSALYLCASSVLTGDNTEAFFGQGTRLTVV.

The rearrangement links TRBV7-2 to TRBJ1-2; D might be TRBD1 (5 bases). Germline V CDR1 and CDR2: SGHTA, FQGNSA. With 0 bases removed from V and 4 bases from J, the gap between germline ends came to 15 bases. This CDR3 comprises 16 residues. CDR3 DNA sequence: TGTGCCAGCAGCTTAGCGCGGCACCAGGGCCTCTATGGCTACACCTTC. Residues: CASSLARHQGLYGYTF.

The chain combines TRBV2 with TRBJ1-2, with D perhaps matching TRBD1 (6 bases). Germline-derived CDR1 and CDR2 are SNHLY and FYNNEI. V was pared by 6 bases and J by 4 bases, with 12 bases between. This CDR3 comprises 13 residues. Written as DNA, the CDR3 is TGTGCCAGCAGGCAACAGGGCCCCTATGGCTACACCTTC. As protein: CASRQQGPYGYTF.

The CDR3 loop reads CASSFLEGEQYF. The CDR3 region has the DNA TGTGCCAGCAGCTTTCTAGAGGGTGAGCAGTACTTC. The V gene is TRBV11-3, the J gene TRBJ2-7, with TRBD2 as a possible D gene (5 bases). The V gene's germline CDR1 is SGHNT and CDR2 YENEEA. This CDR3 comprises 12 residues. V was trimmed by 3 bases and J by 7 bases, leaving 10 bases between them.

This chain uses TRBV11-2 with TRBJ1-2, with D possibly TRBD1 on 5 matching bases. Trimming took off 0 bases at V and 3 bases at J, with 17 bases between the two ends. Germline V CDR1 and CDR2: SGHAT, FQNNGV. CDR3 length: 17 residues. DNA for the CDR3: TGTGCCAGCAGCTTAGATCACTGGGAGGGGTTGTACTATGGCTACACCTTC. It specifies CASSLDHWEGLYYGYTF.

The rearrangement uses TRBV28 and TRBJ2-3; tentatively, D is TRBD2 (5 bases). The V and J ends lost 8 bases and 0 bases respectively, with 6 bases between them. The CDR3 is 12 residues long. The germline V gene has CDR1 MDHEN and CDR2 SYDVKM. The DNA of the CDR3 is TGTGCCAGCCGGACTAGCACAGATACGCAGTATTTT. Translation gives CASRTSTDTQYF.

The V call is TRBV28, the J call TRBJ2-5, with 7 bases that match TRBD2. Trimming cost V 2 bases and J 6 bases; bases outside gene matches: 9. The germline CDR1 and CDR2 sequences are MDHEN and SYDVKM. The CDR3 has 15 amino acids. The CDR3 here is CASSLRPSGGKTQYF. Written as DNA, the CDR3 is TGTGCCAGCAGTTTACGGCCTAGCGGAGGCAAGACCCAGTACTTC.

This sequence joins TRBV15 and TRBJ1-4; D gene ambiguous. CDR3 size: 16 residues. Germline CDR1 and CDR2: LNHNV and YYDKDF (reference sequence). Trimming took 5 bases from V and 7 from J, leaving 20 bases between them. This CDR3 reads CATSLASGFRGEKLFF. The CDR3 nucleotides read TGTGCCACCAGCCTAGCATCGGGATTCCGGGGTGAAAAACTGTTTTTT.